These 3 T cell receptor beta chains were all obtained from the same sample, sequenced in a study of blood T cell repertoires in COVID-19. Measured with immunoSEQ multiplex PCR; TCRdb has only the in-frame clones, and not every one. The repertoire holds a few hundred thousand clones, with around 90% as singletons. The source material was peripheral blood. All receptors derive from an elderly man with acute or convalescent COVID-19.

The V call is TRBV9, the J call TRBJ2-3; 7 nucleotides line up with TRBD1. CDR3 length equals 17 residues. Germline trimming cut 2 bases from V and 0 bases from J; bases unmatched to any gene: 9. The germline V gene has CDR1 SGDLS and CDR2 YYNGEE. This CDR3 reads CASSVSVDRTSTDTQYF. Here the CDR3 DNA reads TGTGCCAGCAGCGTCTCGGTGGACAGGACTAGCACAGATACGCAGTATTTT.

This chain connects TRBV19 to TRBJ1-2, with D uncertain. V dropped 5 bases and J dropped 2 bases, with 15 bases sitting between them. The length of the CDR3 is 15 residues. Germline V gene lookup returns CDR1 LNHDA and CDR2 SQIVND (reference sequence). The CDR3: CASSFGPTGNYGYTF. CDR3 bases: TGTGCCAGTAGTTTTGGACCTACGGGGAACTATGGCTACACCTTC.

The chain couples TRBV5-1 to TRBJ2-7; 8 positions agree with TRBD1. V lost 7 bases to trimming and J lost 6 bases; unmatched junction nucleotides: 9. This CDR3 spans 13 amino acids. The germline V gene has CDR1 SGHRS and CDR2 YFSETQ. Here the CDR3 reads CASAGTGLVEQYF. In DNA form, the CDR3 reads TGCGCCAGCGCAGGGACAGGACTTGTCGAGCAGTACTTC.